These 6 T cell receptor beta chains were all obtained from the same sample, sequenced in a study of T cells in Graves' hyperthyroidism and ophthalmopathy. Amplification of TCR beta CDR3 regions used RNA as the template. The HTBI primer set was used in a first-round RT-PCR of the TCR CDR3. TCRdb re-analysed the multiplex PCR reads in MiXCR, keeping a single row per CDR3 protein. The sample lists 620,000 or so distinct CDR3 sequences, 14% occurring once. Source material: blood. The receptors come from a woman aged 45-65 years with Graves' ophthalmopathy.

The J gene is TRBJ2-7, the V gene TRBV29-1; 15 positions match TRBD2. The germline V gene encodes CDR1 SQVTM and CDR2 ANQGSEA. This CDR3 is 15 amino acids long. V gave up 4 bases and J gave up 3 bases; unmatched junction bases: 4. The CDR3 loop reads CSVGRTSGRGYEQYF. The CDR3 nucleotides are TGCAGCGTTGGACGGACTAGCGGGAGGGGCTACGAGCAGTACTTC.

This rearrangement joins TRBV24-1 to TRBJ2-7; no definite D call. This CDR3 has 13 amino acids. The V end was cut by 4 bases, the J end by 4 bases, with 10 bases between. The germline V gene has CDR1 KGHDR and CDR2 SFDVKD. The CDR3 DNA reads as TGTGCCACCAGTGACACCAACTCGTACGAGCAGTACTTC. Residues: CATSDTNSYEQYF.

This clonotype was found many times. The chain carries TRBV28 and TRBJ1-2, with 8 bases matching TRBD1. The CDR3 length is 14 residues. Germline V gives CDR1 MDHEN, CDR2 SYDVKM. V lost 6 bases to trimming and J lost 3 bases; unmatched junction nucleotides: 6. This CDR3 reads CASSRTGFDYGYTF. As DNA, the CDR3 is TGTGCCAGCAGCCGGACAGGGTTTGACTATGGCTACACCTTC.

About this clonotype: With a much larger clone just one base away, this may be a read error. J is TRBJ2-3 and V is TRBV28; D gene unclear. Between the trimmed V and J ends, which lost 6 bases and 1 base, there was a span of 8 bases. CDR3 length: 13 residues. Germline loops: CDR1 MDHEN, CDR2 SYDVKM. The DNA of the CDR3 is TGTGCCAGCAGCAGGATCGGCACAGATACGCAGTATTTT. It yields the protein CASSRIGTDTQYF.

This chain uses TRBV6-1 with TRBJ2-7, with TRBD1 matching over 9 bases. Losses at the gene ends were 6 bases for V and 6 bases for J; bases not matched to a gene: 12. CDR1 MNHNS and CDR2 SASEGT come from the germline V gene. This CDR3 has 15 amino acids. CDR3 sequence (DNA): TGTGCCAGCAGGGAACCGGGACAGGGTATCGTCGAGCAGTACTTC. It specifies CASREPGQGIVEQYF.

This clonotype was counted a few times. J is TRBJ2-3 and V is TRBV6-4; D ambiguous. Trimming removed 9 bases from V and 0 bases from J, with 10 bases in between. The CDR3 extends over 13 amino acids. The germline gives CDR1 MRHNA, CDR2 SNTAGT. The CDR3 protein is CARPGPSTDTQYF. The DNA of the CDR3 is TGTGCCAGACCAGGACCAAGCACAGATACGCAGTATTTT.